The TCR beta chain described here comes from a study of cytomegalovirus exposure and HLA in healthy donors. Study-wide context: A preliminary data release comprised 80 million to 95 million unique TCRs obtained from HLA-typed donors.

It was with 60 Vbeta and 13 Jbeta primers that the PCR ran. Here immunoSEQ multiplex PCR was the method, and the copy in TCRdb shows in-frame clones only, minus some. The repertoire holds 250,000 to 350,000 clones, with just over 85% as singletons. In the case of this clone: Its matching antigen is unknown.

V lost 2 bases and J lost 7; bases outside the gene matches: 5. Germline V gene data show CDR1 as SEHNR and CDR2 as FQNEAQ (reference sequence). The CDR3 covers 15 residues. General observations from the study: In terms of immune exposure information, only CMV serostatus was available. TCR beta V segments were, for the most part, productive about 87% or about 30% of the time in an earlier analysis. The listing of 150 or so TCR beta chains classed them as cytomegalovirus-associated.

This chain joins TRBV7-9 and TRBJ2-1; 10 positions agree with TRBD1. This sequence originates from a man aged 35 to 55 in good health and CMV-seropositive. The sequencing input was PBMCs. CDR3 residues: CASSLLWTGGNEQFF. CDR3 DNA sequence: TGTGCCAGCAGCTTACTCTGGACAGGGGGGAATGAGCAGTTCTTC. The full variable domain, in which reference TRBV7-9 and TRBJ2-1 provide the parts outside the CDR3, is DTGVSQNPRHKITKRGQNVTFRCDPISEHNRLYWYRQTLGQGPEFLTYFQNEAQLEKSRLLSDRFSAERPKGSFSTLEIQRTEQGDSAMYLCASSLLWTGGNEQFFGPGTRLTVL.